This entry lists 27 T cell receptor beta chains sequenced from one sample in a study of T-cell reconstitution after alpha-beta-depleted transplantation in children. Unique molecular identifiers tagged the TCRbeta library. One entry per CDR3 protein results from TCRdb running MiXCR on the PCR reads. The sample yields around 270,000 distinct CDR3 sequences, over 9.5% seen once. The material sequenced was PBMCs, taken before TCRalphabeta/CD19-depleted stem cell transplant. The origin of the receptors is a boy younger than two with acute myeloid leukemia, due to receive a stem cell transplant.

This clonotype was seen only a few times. Written as DNA, the CDR3 is TGCAGTGCTAGCCTTCTTGGGACAGATACGCAGTATTTT. Translating it yields CSASLLGTDTQYF. The rearrangement links TRBV20-1 to TRBJ2-3; D is undetermined. The CDR3 length is 13 residues. Between the trimmed V and J ends, which lost 3 bases and 3 bases, there was a span of 10 bases. Germline CDR1 and CDR2: DFQATT and SNEGSKA (reference sequence).

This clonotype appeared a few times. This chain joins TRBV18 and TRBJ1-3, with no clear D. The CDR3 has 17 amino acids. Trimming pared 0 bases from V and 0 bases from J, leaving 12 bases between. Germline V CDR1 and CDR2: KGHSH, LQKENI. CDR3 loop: CASSPPLGRVSGNTIYF. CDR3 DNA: TGTGCCAGCTCACCACCTCTCGGACGGGTCTCTGGAAACACCATATATTTT.

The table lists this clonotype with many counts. The CDR3 loop is CASRTGLAETTGELFF. Here the CDR3 DNA reads TGCGCCAGCAGAACCGGACTAGCGGAGACCACCGGGGAGCTGTTTTTT. V usage is TRBV5-1 and J usage is TRBJ2-2, with 10 bases identical to TRBD2. From germline, CDR1 is SGHRS and CDR2 YFSETQ. V was pared by 5 bases and J by 4 bases, with 8 bases of the junction left unmatched. The CDR3 extends over 16 amino acids.

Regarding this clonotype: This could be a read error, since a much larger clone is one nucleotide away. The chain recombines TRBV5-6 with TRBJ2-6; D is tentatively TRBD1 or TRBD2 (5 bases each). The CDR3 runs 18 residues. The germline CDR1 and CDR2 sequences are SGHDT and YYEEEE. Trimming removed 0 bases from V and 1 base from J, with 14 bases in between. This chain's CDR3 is CASSLGPGRKSGANVLTF. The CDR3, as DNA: TGTGCCAGCAGCTTGGGACCGGGACGTAAATCTGGGGCCAACGTCCTGACTTTC.

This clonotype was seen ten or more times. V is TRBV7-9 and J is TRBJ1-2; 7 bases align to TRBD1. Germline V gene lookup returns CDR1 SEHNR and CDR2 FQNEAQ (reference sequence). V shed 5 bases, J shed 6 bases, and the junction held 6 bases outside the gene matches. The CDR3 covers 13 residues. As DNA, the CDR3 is TGTGCCAGCAGCCGTACAGGGGCTCATGGCTACACCTTC. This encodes CASSRTGAHGYTF. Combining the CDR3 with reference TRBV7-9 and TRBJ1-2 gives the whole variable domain DTGVSQNPRHKITKRGQNVTFRCDPISEHNRLYWYRQTLGQGPEFLTYFQNEAQLEKSRLLSDRFSAERPKGSFSTLEIQRTEQGDSAMYLCASSRTGAHGYTFGSGTRLTVV.

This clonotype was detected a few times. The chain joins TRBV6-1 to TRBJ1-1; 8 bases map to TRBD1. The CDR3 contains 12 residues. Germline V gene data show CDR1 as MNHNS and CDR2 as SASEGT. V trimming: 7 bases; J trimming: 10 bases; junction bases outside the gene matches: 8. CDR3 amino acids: CASKVTGGVAFF. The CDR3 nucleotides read TGTGCCAGCAAGGTTACAGGGGGAGTAGCTTTCTTT.

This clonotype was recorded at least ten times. The CDR3 region is CASSVEGGGVYNEQFF. The CDR3 DNA reads TGTGCCAGCAGCGTAGAAGGCGGGGGCGTTTACAATGAGCAGTTCTTC. V and J are TRBV9 and TRBJ2-1; the D gene is possibly TRBD2 (7 bases). CDR1 and CDR2 from the germline V gene are SGDLS and YYNGEE. CDR3 size: 16 residues. The V and J ends lost 0 bases and 4 bases respectively, with 14 bases between them.

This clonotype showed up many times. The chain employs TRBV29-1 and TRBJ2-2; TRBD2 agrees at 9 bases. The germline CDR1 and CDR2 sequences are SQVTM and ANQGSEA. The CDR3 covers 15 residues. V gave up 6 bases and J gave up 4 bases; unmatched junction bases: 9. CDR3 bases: TGCAGCGTAGACTATAGCGGGGGAGGCACCGGGGAGCTGTTTTTT. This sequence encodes CSVDYSGGGTGELFF.

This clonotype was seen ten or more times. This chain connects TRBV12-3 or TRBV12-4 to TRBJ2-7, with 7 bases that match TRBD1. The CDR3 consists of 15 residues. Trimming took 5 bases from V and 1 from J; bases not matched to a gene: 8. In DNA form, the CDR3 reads TGTGCCAGCAGTAATCCCAGGGGGTCTTCCTACGAGCAGTACTTC. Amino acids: CASSNPRGSSYEQYF.

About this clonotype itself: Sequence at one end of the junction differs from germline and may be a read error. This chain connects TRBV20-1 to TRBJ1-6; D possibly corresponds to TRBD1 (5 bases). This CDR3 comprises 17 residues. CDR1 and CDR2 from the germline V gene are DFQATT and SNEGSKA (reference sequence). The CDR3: CCARDSAGQGGFSPLHF. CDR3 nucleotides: TGCTGTGCTAGAGATTCTGCAGGGCAGGGAGGTTTCTCACCCCTCCACTTT.

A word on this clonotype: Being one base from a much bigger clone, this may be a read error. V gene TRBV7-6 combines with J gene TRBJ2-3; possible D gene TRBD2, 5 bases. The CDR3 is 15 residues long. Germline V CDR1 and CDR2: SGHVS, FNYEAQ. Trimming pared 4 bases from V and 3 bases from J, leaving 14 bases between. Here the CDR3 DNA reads TGTGCCAGCAGCTGGCGGAGACGAGGGACAGATACGCAGTATTTT. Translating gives CASSWRRRGTDTQYF.

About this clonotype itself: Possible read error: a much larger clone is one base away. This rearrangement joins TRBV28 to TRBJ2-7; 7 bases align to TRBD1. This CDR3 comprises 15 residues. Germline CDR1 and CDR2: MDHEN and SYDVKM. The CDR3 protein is CASTPVTGSDYDQYF. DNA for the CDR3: TGTGCCAGCACCCCGGTGACAGGGAGCGACTACGACCAGTACTTC.

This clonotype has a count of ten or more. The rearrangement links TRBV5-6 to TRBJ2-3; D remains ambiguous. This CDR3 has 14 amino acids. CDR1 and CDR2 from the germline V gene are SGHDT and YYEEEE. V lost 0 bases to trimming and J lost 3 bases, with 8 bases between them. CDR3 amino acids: CASSLEFRTDTQYF. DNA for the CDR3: TGTGCCAGCAGCTTGGAGTTTAGGACAGATACGCAGTATTTT.

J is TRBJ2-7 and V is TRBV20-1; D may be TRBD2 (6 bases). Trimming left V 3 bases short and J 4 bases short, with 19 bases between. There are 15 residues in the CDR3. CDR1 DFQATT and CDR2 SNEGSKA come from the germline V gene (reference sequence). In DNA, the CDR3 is TGCAGTGCTAGTGGCGGGATCCCTTTCTATTACGAGCAGTACTTC. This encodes CSASGGIPFYYEQYF.

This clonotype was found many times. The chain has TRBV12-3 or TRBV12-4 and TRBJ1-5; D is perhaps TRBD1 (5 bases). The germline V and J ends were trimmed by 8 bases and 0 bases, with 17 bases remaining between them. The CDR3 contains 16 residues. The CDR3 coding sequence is TGTGCCAGCGGATCAGGGAGCCCTTATAGCAATCAGCCCCAGCATTTT. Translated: CASGSGSPYSNQPQHF.

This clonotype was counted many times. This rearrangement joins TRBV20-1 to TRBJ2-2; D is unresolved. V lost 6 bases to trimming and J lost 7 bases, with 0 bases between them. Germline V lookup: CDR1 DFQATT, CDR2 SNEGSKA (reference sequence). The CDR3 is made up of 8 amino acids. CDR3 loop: CSAGELFF. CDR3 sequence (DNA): TGCAGTGCCGGGGAGCTGTTTTTT.

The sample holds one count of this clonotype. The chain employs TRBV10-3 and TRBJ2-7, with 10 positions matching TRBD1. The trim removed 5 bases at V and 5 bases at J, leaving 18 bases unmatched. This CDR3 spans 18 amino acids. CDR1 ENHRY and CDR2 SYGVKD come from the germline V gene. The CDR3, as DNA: TGTGCCATCAGTTTAGCTACCTTCCTGACAGGGGGCAACGACGAGCAGTACTTC. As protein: CAISLATFLTGGNDEQYF.

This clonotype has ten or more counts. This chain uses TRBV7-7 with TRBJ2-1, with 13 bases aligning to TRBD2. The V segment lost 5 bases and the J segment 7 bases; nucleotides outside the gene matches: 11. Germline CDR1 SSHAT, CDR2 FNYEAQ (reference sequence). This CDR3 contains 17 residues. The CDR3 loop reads CASSATLAGGPGNEQFF. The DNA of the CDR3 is TGTGCCAGCAGCGCTACACTAGCGGGAGGGCCAGGTAATGAGCAGTTCTTC.

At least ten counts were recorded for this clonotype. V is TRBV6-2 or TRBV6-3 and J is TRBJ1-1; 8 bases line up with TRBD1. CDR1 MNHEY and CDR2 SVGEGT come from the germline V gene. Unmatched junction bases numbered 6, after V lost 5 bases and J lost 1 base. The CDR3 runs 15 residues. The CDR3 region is CASSARGQGNTEAFF. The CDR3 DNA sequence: TGTGCCAGCAGTGCCAGAGGACAGGGGAACACTGAAGCTTTCTTT.

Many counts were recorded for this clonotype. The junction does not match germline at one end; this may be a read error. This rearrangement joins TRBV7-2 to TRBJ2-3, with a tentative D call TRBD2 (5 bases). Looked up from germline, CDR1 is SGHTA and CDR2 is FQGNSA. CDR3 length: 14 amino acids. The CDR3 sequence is CASSSPTNTDTQYF. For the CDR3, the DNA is TGTGCTAGCAGCTCGCCGACTAACACAGATACGCAGTATTTT.

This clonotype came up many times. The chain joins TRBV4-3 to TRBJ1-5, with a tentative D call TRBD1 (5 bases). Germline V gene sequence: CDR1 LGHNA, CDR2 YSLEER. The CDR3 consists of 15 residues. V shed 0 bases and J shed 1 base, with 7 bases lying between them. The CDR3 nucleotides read TGCGCCAGCAGCCAAGATAGGGACAGCAATCAGCCCCAGCATTTT. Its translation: CASSQDRDSNQPQHF.

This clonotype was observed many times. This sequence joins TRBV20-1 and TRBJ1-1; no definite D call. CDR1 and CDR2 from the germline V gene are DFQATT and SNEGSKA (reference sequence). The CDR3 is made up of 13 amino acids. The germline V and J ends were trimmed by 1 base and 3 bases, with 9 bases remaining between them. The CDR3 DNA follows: TGCAGTGCTAGAGTGGGTGGGGACACTGAAGCTTTCTTT. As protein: CSARVGGDTEAFF.

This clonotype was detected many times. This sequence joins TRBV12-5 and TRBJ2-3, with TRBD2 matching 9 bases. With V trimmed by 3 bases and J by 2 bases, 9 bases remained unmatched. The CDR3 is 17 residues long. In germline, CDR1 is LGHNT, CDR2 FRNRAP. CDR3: CASGFTGTSTFTDTQYF. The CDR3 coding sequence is TGTGCTAGTGGTTTCACCGGGACTAGCACCTTCACAGATACGCAGTATTTT.

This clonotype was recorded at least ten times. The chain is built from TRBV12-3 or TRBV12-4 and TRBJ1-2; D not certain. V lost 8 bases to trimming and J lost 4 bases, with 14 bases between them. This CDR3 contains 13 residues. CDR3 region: CASGLGTLYGYTF. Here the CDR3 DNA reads TGTGCCAGCGGTCTTGGAACTCTCTATGGCTACACCTTC.

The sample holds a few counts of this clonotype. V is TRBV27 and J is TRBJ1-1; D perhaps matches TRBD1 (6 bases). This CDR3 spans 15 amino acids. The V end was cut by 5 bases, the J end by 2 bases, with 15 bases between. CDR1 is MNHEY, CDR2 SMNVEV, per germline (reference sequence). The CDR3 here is CASSPRTDGNTEAFF. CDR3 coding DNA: TGTGCCAGCAGTCCCCGGACAGATGGCAACACTGAAGCTTTCTTT.

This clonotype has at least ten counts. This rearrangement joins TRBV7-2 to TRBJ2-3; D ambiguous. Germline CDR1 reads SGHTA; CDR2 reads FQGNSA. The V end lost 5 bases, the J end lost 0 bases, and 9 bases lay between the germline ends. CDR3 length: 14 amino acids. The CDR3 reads CASSQTPSTDTQYF. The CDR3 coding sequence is TGTGCCAGCAGCCAGACCCCTAGCACAGATACGCAGTATTTT.

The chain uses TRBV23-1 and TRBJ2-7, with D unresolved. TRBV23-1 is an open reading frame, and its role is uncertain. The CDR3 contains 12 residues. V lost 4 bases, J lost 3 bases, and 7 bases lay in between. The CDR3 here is CASSRENYEQYF. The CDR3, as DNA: TGCGCCAGCAGTCGCGAGAACTACGAGCAGTACTTC.